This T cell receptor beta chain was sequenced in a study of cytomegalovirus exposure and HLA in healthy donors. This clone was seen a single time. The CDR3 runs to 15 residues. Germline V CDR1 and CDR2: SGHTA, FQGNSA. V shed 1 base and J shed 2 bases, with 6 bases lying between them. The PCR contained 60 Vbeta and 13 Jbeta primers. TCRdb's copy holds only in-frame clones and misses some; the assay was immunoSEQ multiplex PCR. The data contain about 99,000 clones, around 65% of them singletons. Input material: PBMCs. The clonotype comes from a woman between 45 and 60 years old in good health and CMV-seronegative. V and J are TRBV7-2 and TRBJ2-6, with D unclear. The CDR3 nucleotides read TGTGCCAGCAGCTTAGGAGTAGCTGGGGCCAACGTCCTGACTTTC. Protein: CASSLGVAGANVLTF.